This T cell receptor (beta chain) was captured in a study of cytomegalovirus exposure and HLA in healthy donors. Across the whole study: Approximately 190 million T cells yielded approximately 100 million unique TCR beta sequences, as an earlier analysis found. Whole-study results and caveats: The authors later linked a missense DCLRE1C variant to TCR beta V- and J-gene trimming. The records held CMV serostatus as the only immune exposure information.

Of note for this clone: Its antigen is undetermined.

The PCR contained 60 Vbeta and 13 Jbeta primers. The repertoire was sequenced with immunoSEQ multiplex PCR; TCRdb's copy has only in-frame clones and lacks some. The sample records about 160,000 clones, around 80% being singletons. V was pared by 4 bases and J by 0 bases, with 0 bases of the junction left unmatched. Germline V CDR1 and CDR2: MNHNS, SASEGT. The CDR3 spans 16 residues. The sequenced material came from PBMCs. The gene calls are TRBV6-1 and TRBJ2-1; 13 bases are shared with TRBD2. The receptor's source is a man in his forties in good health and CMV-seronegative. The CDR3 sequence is CASSGTSGSSYNEQFF. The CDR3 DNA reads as TGTGCCAGCAGTGGGACTAGCGGGAGCTCCTACAATGAGCAGTTCTTC.